This T cell receptor (beta chain) was documented in a study of CD8+CD57+ T cells in acquired aplastic anemia. V shed 3 bases and J shed 4 bases, with 9 bases lying between them. Germline CDR1 and CDR2: DFQATT and SNEGSKA (reference sequence). This CDR3 contains 12 residues. The template used for profiling TCR beta VDJ and CDR3 was genomic DNA. Via MiXCR, TCRdb re-called the reads, giving one row per CDR3 protein. Of 150,000 to 200,000 distinct CDR3 sequences in the sample, 48% were seen once. Those patients picked for sequencing had displayed CD8+CD57+ cell expansion on flow cytometry. The patients, all of them, had severe acquired aplastic anemia. To note about this clonotype: Antigen unknown.

Study results and caveats: The number of CD8+ CDR3 sequences shared by patients and controls was roughly 30.

The chain is built from TRBV20-1 and TRBJ1-2; no clear D. Sequenced: sorted CD4+, CD8+, or CD8+CD57+ T cells (not recorded which) from PBMCs. This receptor was taken from a human donor with aplastic anemia. CDR3 region: CSASSLIYGYTF. The CDR3 coding sequence is TGCAGTGCTAGCTCGCTGATCTATGGCTACACCTTC.